This T cell receptor (beta chain) is from a study of T cells in women clearing cervical HPV infection. Across the study: With HLA typing for only a few women, HLA confounding remains possible.

Germline CDR1 is SGHTA and CDR2 is FQGTGA. The V end was cut by 5 bases, the J end by 0 bases, with 11 bases between. CDR3 length: 15 residues. A note on this clone: The read gets to within 3 residues of the CDR3 end, and the germline J gene fills in the rest.

Sequencing used immunoSEQ multiplex PCR; TCRdb keeps in-frame clones, though not all of them. This sample's table has some 41,000 clones. The chain employs TRBV7-3 and TRBJ1-5, with D perhaps TRBD1 (5 bases). This clonotype originated in a woman aged 18-70 years with a cervical HPV16 infection that either progressed to CIN3+ or cleared (not recorded which). Source material: blood buffy coat. CDR3 sequence reads: CASSPPGYSNQPQHF. Incomplete CDR3 DNA: TGTGCCAGCAGCCCGCCAGGGTATAGCAATCAGCCC.